Listed below are T cell receptor beta chains from one sample, sequenced in a study of T cell responses to AZD1222 COVID-19 vaccine. Sequencing was performed with immunoSEQ multiplex PCR; in TCRdb, only in-frame clones are kept and a portion is missing. The sample lists 65,000 to 85,000 clones, more than 90% occurring once. Sequenced material: peripheral blood, taken on day 0 of AZD1222 vaccination. The receptor set was obtained from an adult in good health. Each CDR3 is given with its conserved first and last residue. A D gene is named only where the DNA matches it firmly. The size of a clone is reported for some rows only, either as once, few or many, or as a class for expanded clones.

v_gene: TRBV2; j_gene: TRBJ2-7; d_gene: TRBD2; abundance: few; CDR3aa: CASKGLAAYEQYF; CDR3nt: TGTGCCAGCAAGGGACTAGCGGCCTACGAGCAGTACTTC
v_gene: TRBV2; j_gene: TRBJ2-1; d_gene: TRBD2; abundance: NA; CDR3aa: CASSVLAGNEQFF; CDR3nt: TGTGCCAGCAGTGTGTTAGCGGGGAATGAGCAGTTCTTC
v_gene: TRBV6-5; j_gene: TRBJ1-1; d_gene: NA; abundance: NA; CDR3aa: CASKEVQGNTEAFF; CDR3nt: TGTGCCAGCAAAGAAGTACAGGGGAACACTGAAGCTTTCTTT
v_gene: TRBV11-2; j_gene: TRBJ2-1; d_gene: NA; abundance: NA; CDR3aa: CASSLALYGEQFF; CDR3nt: TGTGCCAGCAGCTTAGCTCTGTACGGTGAGCAGTTCTTC
v_gene: TRBV6-2/TRBV6-3; j_gene: TRBJ2-3; d_gene: NA; abundance: NA; CDR3aa: CASSRGTDTQYF; CDR3nt: TGTGCCAGCAGCCGGGGGACAGATACGCAGTATTTT
v_gene: TRBV15; j_gene: TRBJ1-2; d_gene: NA; abundance: NA; CDR3aa: CATSSRTGNGYTF; CDR3nt: TGTGCCACCAGCAGTCGAACAGGGAACGGCTACACCTTC
v_gene: TRBV15; j_gene: TRBJ2-1; d_gene: TRBD2; abundance: NA; CDR3aa: CATSKRTSGFYNEQFF; CDR3nt: TGTGCCACCAGCAAAAGGACTAGCGGGTTTTACAATGAGCAGTTCTTC
v_gene: TRBV6-5; j_gene: TRBJ2-3; d_gene: TRBD1; abundance: NA; CDR3aa: CASNRDRAADTQYF; CDR3nt: TGTGCCTCCAACCGGGACAGGGCGGCAGATACGCAGTATTTT
v_gene: TRBV30; j_gene: TRBJ1-2; d_gene: NA; abundance: NA; CDR3aa: CAWSVPGKQRLGGYTF; CDR3nt: TGTGCCTGGAGTGTCCCCGGGAAACAGCGGCTTGGGGGCTACACCTTC
v_gene: TRBV4-2; j_gene: TRBJ1-1; d_gene: NA; abundance: NA; CDR3aa: CASSQAAPSGNTEAFF; CDR3nt: TGTGCCAGCAGCCAAGCTGCCCCTTCAGGCAACACTGAAGCTTTCTTT
v_gene: TRBV29-1; j_gene: TRBJ2-4; d_gene: NA; abundance: NA; CDR3aa: CSVEGLDAKNIQYF; CDR3nt: TGCAGCGTTGAGGGGTTGGATGCCAAAAACATTCAGTACTTC
v_gene: TRBV28; j_gene: TRBJ1-4; d_gene: NA; abundance: NA; CDR3aa: CASSLRGEKLFF; CDR3nt: TGTGCCAGCAGTTTGCGCGGTGAAAAACTGTTTTTT
v_gene: TRBV27; j_gene: TRBJ2-1; d_gene: NA; abundance: NA; CDR3aa: CASSPPGMGPPGDEQFF; CDR3nt: TGTGCCAGCAGTCCCCCCGGGATGGGGCCACCAGGGGATGAGCAGTTCTTC
v_gene: TRBV29-1; j_gene: TRBJ2-3; d_gene: TRBD2; abundance: NA; CDR3aa: CSVGAGLANTQYF; CDR3nt: TGCAGCGTTGGCGCTGGACTAGCTAATACGCAGTATTTT
v_gene: TRBV29-1; j_gene: TRBJ1-4; d_gene: NA; abundance: NA; CDR3aa: CSGGGRTEKLFF; CDR3nt: TGCAGCGGGGGGGGACGCACGGAAAAACTGTTTTTT
v_gene: TRBV13; j_gene: TRBJ1-5; d_gene: TRBD1; abundance: NA; CDR3aa: CASSFKGQDNQPQHF; CDR3nt: TGTGCCAGCAGCTTTAAGGGACAGGATAATCAGCCCCAGCATTTT
v_gene: TRBV28; j_gene: TRBJ2-1; d_gene: TRBD1; abundance: NA; CDR3aa: CASIRRQGDKEQFF; CDR3nt: TGTGCCAGCATCCGACGACAGGGGGATAAGGAGCAGTTCTTC
v_gene: TRBV7-8; j_gene: TRBJ2-7; d_gene: NA; abundance: few; CDR3aa: CASSSSQGGLYEQYF; CDR3nt: TGTGCCAGCAGCTCGTCACAGGGAGGCCTCTACGAGCAGTACTTC
v_gene: TRBV27; j_gene: TRBJ1-1; d_gene: TRBD1; abundance: NA; CDR3aa: CASSLQGLGTEAFF; CDR3nt: TGTGCCAGCAGCCTACAGGGGTTGGGCACTGAAGCTTTCTTT
v_gene: TRBV27; j_gene: TRBJ2-1; d_gene: NA; abundance: NA; CDR3aa: CASSLDFSLGVNEQFF; CDR3nt: TGTGCCAGCAGTTTAGACTTCTCCCTGGGGGTCAATGAGCAGTTCTTC
v_gene: TRBV5-1; j_gene: TRBJ1-1; d_gene: NA; abundance: NA; CDR3aa: CASSLAGANTEAFF; CDR3nt: TGCGCCAGCAGCTTGGCCGGGGCAAACACTGAAGCTTTCTTT
v_gene: TRBV7-9; j_gene: TRBJ1-1; d_gene: NA; abundance: NA; CDR3aa: CASRGGTTEAFF; CDR3nt: TGTGCCAGCAGGGGCGGGACGACTGAAGCTTTCTTT